This T cell receptor beta chain was observed in a study of cytomegalovirus exposure and HLA in healthy donors. Study overall: Earlier sequencing of some 190 million T cells yielded roughly 100 million unique TCR beta sequences. In terms of ancestry, the Caucasian-associated cluster contained about 80% of the roughly 400 genotyped donors. Notes on the study in general: Analysis performed later showed TCR beta chains linked to HLA being more clonally expanded than equally common others. Sequencing likely caused a cluster of highly shared sequence variants.

As concerns this clone: Its target is not known.

Looked up from germline, CDR1 is SGHVS and CDR2 is FQNEAQ. Trimming removed 5 bases from V and 14 bases from J, with 24 bases in between. CDR3 length: 15 residues. The PCR employed 60 Vbeta primers together with 13 Jbeta primers. Data came from immunoSEQ multiplex PCR; TCRdb stores just in-frame clones and leaves some out. The data show roughly 200,000 clones, roughly 79% seen once. What was sequenced was PBMCs. The rearrangement links TRBV7-8 to TRBJ1-4; weak D call: TRBD1 (5 bases). The receptor was derived from a man aged 25 to 45 in good health and CMV-seronegative. The CDR3 loop reads CASSRYDRARDGLFF. CDR3 bases: TGTGCCAGCAGCCGCTATGACCGGGCGCGGGACGGCCTGTTTTTT.